In this sample, the clone carrying this T cell receptor (beta chain) is medium-sized (0.01 to 0.1%). The source of the sample is a study of read filtering for tumor transcriptome and immune sequencing. The overall study: Whole-transcriptome libraries were prepared after DNase treatment.

The germline CDR1 and CDR2 sequences are SGHDN and FVKESK. The CDR3 has 18 amino acids. Trimming removed 0 bases from V and 8 bases from J, with 20 bases in between. Molecular barcoded adaptors covering alpha/delta and beta/gamma chains were used on approximately 400 ng RNA. TCRdb reanalysed the reads using MiXCR and keeps one entry per CDR3 protein. Here the sample spans tens of thousands of distinct CDR3 sequences, about 20% being singletons. Sequenced input: a population of CD138-negative cells sorted from bone marrow. This receptor was obtained from a donor aged 40 or older with multiple myeloma. The chain combines TRBV14 with TRBJ1-6; a possible D gene is TRBD1 (6 bases). CDR3 sequence reads: CASSQDFGGSNVDSPLHF. The CDR3 coding sequence is TGTGCCAGCAGCCAAGATTTTGGGGGCTCGAATGTAGATTCACCCCTCCACTTT.